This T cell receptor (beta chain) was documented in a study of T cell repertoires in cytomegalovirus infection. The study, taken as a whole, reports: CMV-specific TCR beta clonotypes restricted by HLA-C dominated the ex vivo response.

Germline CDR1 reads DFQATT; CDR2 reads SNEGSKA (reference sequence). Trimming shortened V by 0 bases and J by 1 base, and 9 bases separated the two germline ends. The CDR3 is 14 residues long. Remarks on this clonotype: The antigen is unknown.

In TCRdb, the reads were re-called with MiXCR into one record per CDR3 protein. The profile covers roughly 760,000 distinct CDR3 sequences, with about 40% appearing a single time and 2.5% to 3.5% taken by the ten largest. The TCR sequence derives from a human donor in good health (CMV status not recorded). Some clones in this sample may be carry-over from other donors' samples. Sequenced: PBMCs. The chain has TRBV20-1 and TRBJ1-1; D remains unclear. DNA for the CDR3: TGCAGTGCTAGAGATTTAGGGAAGAACACTGAAGCTTTCTTT. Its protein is CSARDLGKNTEAFF.